The rows below give T cell receptor beta chains drawn from one sample of a study of T cells in Graves' hyperthyroidism and ophthalmopathy. TCRdb redid the calling of the multiplex PCR reads with MiXCR, one entry per CDR3 protein. In the table there are more than 350,000 distinct CDR3 sequences, under 15% of which are singletons. Sequencing was done on a sample of blood. These receptors originate from a woman younger than 45 with Graves' hyperthyroidism. Each CDR3 is given with its conserved first and last residue. Fields, in order: J gene, clone size, V gene, CDR3 length, D gene, CDR3 protein. A D gene is named only where the DNA matches it firmly. Some rows mark clone size as missing; the rest say once, few, many or name a class of expanded clone.

TRBJ1-4	few	TRBV9	15	.	CASSVGEIGNEKLFF
TRBJ2-3	many	TRBV20-1	14	.	CSARRGPPADTQYF
TRBJ1-4	many	TRBV11-2	17	TRBD1	CASSSQGASWTNEKLFF
TRBJ1-1	many	TRBV30	13	.	CAWSRRQNTEAFF
TRBJ2-7	many	TRBV2	12	TRBD1	CASVQGAYEQYF
TRBJ1-5	many	TRBV20-1	13	.	CSASSQGDQPQHF
TRBJ2-5	.	TRBV28	12	TRBD1	CASSSGTGGPYF
TRBJ1-5	few	TRBV27	15	TRBD1	CASSVGTGRAQPQHF
TRBJ2-7	many	TRBV27	15	.	CASSHRGGNSYEQYF
TRBJ2-3	few	TRBV9	15	.	CASSARTTSTDTQYF
TRBJ2-7	.	TRBV4-1	13	.	CASSQGGKHEQYF
TRBJ2-3	many	TRBV30	12	.	CAWTREVYTQYF
TRBJ2-3	.	TRBV18	15	TRBD1	CASSLGQGHTDTQYF
TRBJ2-2	many	TRBV24-1	18	TRBD2	CATSDPVSGRANTGELFF
TRBJ2-3	many	TRBV28	17	.	CASSLSWRSASTDTQYF
TRBJ2-3	.	TRBV7-3	16	.	CASSRVPGLSTDTQYF
TRBJ2-1	few	TRBV15	19	.	CATSRDKGVSTSSYNEQFF
TRBJ2-3	many	TRBV11-2	17	TRBD2	CASSLDLGSGTPNTQYF
TRBJ2-1	many	TRBV5-1	16	TRBD2	CASSLAAGDAYNEQFF
TRBJ2-4	.	TRBV7-9	14	.	CASSLVTGKNIQYF
TRBJ2-5	many	TRBV27	12	TRBD1	CASRRTGGPQYF
TRBJ1-3	few	TRBV3-1	16	.	CASSRSGGAPGNTIYF
TRBJ1-2	.	TRBV30	13	.	CAWSVSDNYGYTF
TRBJ1-1	few	TRBV20-1	14	.	CSGTERSKGTEAFF
TRBJ2-2	.	TRBV10-1	16	.	CASSEIGRGDTGELFF
TRBJ2-1	.	TRBV2	12	TRBD1	CASRGQGRGEFF
TRBJ1-4	.	TRBV10-3	18	.	CAISLGQPTRGINEKLFF
TRBJ2-7	few	TRBV20-1	15	TRBD1	CSASNRDRTNYEQYF